The 27 T cell receptor beta chains presented below share a single source sample, sequenced in a study of identical twins. TCRdb re-called the 5' RACE reads with MiXCR, one entry per CDR3 protein. The sample yields about 570,000 distinct CDR3 sequences, nearly 10% seen once. These data also featured in a second study, about yellow fever vaccine responses in identical twins.

Sequenced material: PBMCs. All receptors derive from a young woman in good health.

Ten or more counts support this clonotype. The chain carries TRBV12-3 or TRBV12-4 and TRBJ2-7; D perhaps matches TRBD1 (6 bases). This CDR3 is built from 14 residues. With 5 bases removed from V and 3 bases from J, the gap between germline ends came to 14 bases. CDR3 coding DNA: TGTGCCAGCAGTAAAGGCAGGGGATTCTACGAGCAGTACTTC. Translated: CASSKGRGFYEQYF.

This clonotype was found a few times. This chain uses TRBV3-1 with TRBJ2-5; the D gene is possibly TRBD1 (6 bases). The CDR3 has 16 residues. Germline CDR1 is LGHDT and CDR2 is YNNKEL (reference sequence). Trimming stripped 1 base from V and 2 bases from J, with 14 bases between. CDR3 residues: CASSQALGTQQETQYF. The CDR3 DNA reads TGTGCCAGCAGCCAAGCGTTAGGGACACAACAAGAGACCCAGTACTTC.

This clonotype was seen only a few times. The chain combines TRBV20-1 with TRBJ2-5; 14 bases agree with TRBD2. This CDR3 has 17 residues. Unmatched junction bases numbered 17, after V lost 7 bases and J lost 7 bases. Per germline, CDR1 DFQATT and CDR2 SNEGSKA (reference sequence). The CDR3 DNA reads TGCAGTGGACAGAGTAGGCGACTAGCGGGAGGGGAAGGGACCCAGTACTTC. Protein sequence: CSGQSRRLAGGEGTQYF.

This chain links TRBV6-1 with TRBJ1-2; possible D gene TRBD1, 6 bases. The germline V and J ends were trimmed by 6 bases and 5 bases, with 16 bases remaining between them. The CDR3 has 14 amino acids. From germline, CDR1 is MNHNS and CDR2 SASEGT. The CDR3 DNA reads as TGTGCCAGCAGCACCGGGACAATCGTTTATGGCTACACCTTC. Protein product: CASSTGTIVYGYTF.

In DNA form, the CDR3 reads TGTGCCAGCAGCCACTCCGAGGGGCAGTACTTC. Amino acids: CASSHSEGQYF. The chain joins TRBV7-9 to TRBJ2-7; possible D gene TRBD2, 5 bases. With 5 bases removed from V and 9 bases from J, the gap between germline ends came to 11 bases. The CDR3 has 11 residues. Germline CDR1 reads SEHNR; CDR2 reads FQNEAQ (reference sequence).

This clonotype was recorded at least ten times. The chain has TRBV20-1 and TRBJ1-6, with D maybe TRBD1 (6 bases). Trimming took 0 bases from V and 7 from J, leaving 13 bases between them. The germline gives CDR1 DFQATT, CDR2 SNEGSKA (reference sequence). This CDR3 is 15 amino acids long. Here the CDR3 DNA reads TGCAGTGCTAGAGATCGGGGGCTGGGGAATTCACCCCTCCACTTT. Translated: CSARDRGLGNSPLHF.

Here the CDR3 reads CASSTGPLEDIQYF. For the CDR3, the DNA is TGTGCCAGCAGCACCGGACCTTTAGAAGACATTCAGTACTTC. The rearrangement joins TRBV7-9 to TRBJ2-4; D unclear. There are 14 residues in the CDR3. Germline V gene lookup returns CDR1 SEHNR and CDR2 FQNEAQ (reference sequence). V lost 5 bases to trimming and J lost 8 bases, with 16 bases between them.

This clonotype showed up just a few times. The chain uses TRBV7-2 and TRBJ2-7; TRBD1 aligns across 8 bases. This CDR3 has 15 residues. CDR1 SGHTA and CDR2 FQGNSA come from the germline V gene. After removal of 6 bases from V and 6 bases from J, the junction contained 13 bases not matched to a gene. CDR3 region: CASSPSLDRAGEQYF. Written as DNA, the CDR3 is TGTGCCAGCAGTCCTTCCTTGGACAGGGCGGGCGAGCAGTACTTC.

In this sample, this clonotype turned up many times. The chain uses TRBV6-4 and TRBJ2-5, with 7 bases aligning to TRBD2. CDR3 length: 14 amino acids. Germline V gene sequence: CDR1 MRHNA, CDR2 SNTAGT. The J segment lost 3 bases and the V segment lost 3 bases, leaving 4 bases of the junction unmatched. CDR3 DNA: TGTGCCAGCAGTGAGAGGGCGGGGGAAGAGACCCAGTACTTC. Protein: CASSERAGEETQYF.

A few counts support this clonotype. DNA for the CDR3: TGTGCCACCAGCAGAGGTACAGTCAGGAACAATGAGCAGTTCTTC. Residues: CATSRGTVRNNEQFF. This chain joins TRBV15 and TRBJ2-1; D not certain. V was pared by 1 base and J by 5 bases, with 12 bases between. Germline-derived CDR1 and CDR2 are LNHNV and YYDKDF (reference sequence). The CDR3 covers 15 residues. Using reference TRBV15 and TRBJ2-1 for the parts outside the CDR3, the full variable domain is DAMVIQNPRYQVTQFGKPVTLSCSQTLNHNVMYWYQQKSSQAPKLLFHYYDKDFNNEADTPDNFQSRRPNTSFCFLDIRSPGLGDTAMYLCATSRGTVRNNEQFFGPGTRLTVL.

The chain couples TRBV7-2 to TRBJ2-3; maybe TRBD2 (6 bases). This CDR3 is 13 amino acids long. The V gene's germline CDR1 is SGHTA and CDR2 FQGNSA. Trimming stripped 7 bases from V and 6 bases from J, with 14 bases between. CDR3 DNA sequence: TGTGCCAGCACCACTACGGCGGGGGATACGCAGTATTTT. It specifies CASTTTAGDTQYF.

The chain joins TRBV12-3 or TRBV12-4 to TRBJ2-2; 11 bases line up with TRBD2. The CDR3 runs 18 residues. Losses at the gene ends were 11 bases for V and 0 bases for J; bases not matched to a gene: 14. The CDR3 protein is CALCFASGGYANTGELFF. The CDR3, as DNA: TGTGCCCTCTGTTTTGCTAGCGGGGGGTACGCGAACACCGGGGAGCTGTTTTTT.

This clonotype was seen repeatedly, ten times or more. The chain links TRBV7-3 to TRBJ1-1; weak D call: TRBD1 (5 bases). The germline V gene encodes CDR1 SGHTA and CDR2 FQGTGA. CDR3 length: 15 residues. Trimming stripped 0 bases from V and 4 bases from J, with 12 bases between. CDR3 DNA sequence: TGTGCCAGCAGCTTAACGTCGGAGAGGGGCACTGAAGCTTTCTTT. It yields the protein CASSLTSERGTEAFF.

This clonotype was counted at least ten times. V usage is TRBV7-2 and J usage is TRBJ1-1; a possible D gene is TRBD1 (6 bases). The ends were cut back, 5 bases at V and 2 bases at J, with 9 bases in the middle. Germline CDR1 reads SGHTA; CDR2 reads FQGNSA. The CDR3 is made up of 13 amino acids. The DNA for the CDR3 is TGTGCCAGCAGCGCCAGGGGAAACACTGAAGCTTTCTTT. Its translation is CASSARGNTEAFF.

This clonotype was detected only a few times. Here the CDR3 DNA reads TGTGCCAGCAGTTTATTGCCCAATCAGCCCCAGCATTTT. This encodes CASSLLPNQPQHF. The chain combines TRBV27 with TRBJ1-5; no clear D gene. Germline loops: CDR1 MNHEY, CDR2 SMNVEV (reference sequence). Trimming took 1 base from V and 3 from J, leaving 4 bases between them. The CDR3 runs 13 residues.

The chain combines TRBV12-2 with TRBJ2-7; the table's D call, TRBD1, was not checked against the DNA. TRBV12-2 is flagged as a pseudogene. CDR3 size: 14 residues. The CDR3 loop reads CASRPKGERYEQYF. In DNA form, the CDR3 reads TGTGCAAGTCGCCCGAAGGGGGAAAGGTACGAGCAGTACTTC.

This clonotype occurred many times. This chain connects TRBV29-1 to TRBJ2-2; D ambiguous. V shed 4 bases and J shed 3 bases, with 9 bases lying between them. Germline V gives CDR1 SQVTM, CDR2 ANQGSEA. This CDR3 contains 13 residues. CDR3 coding DNA: TGCAGCGTTGTGGCTTTAGACACCGGGGAGCTGTTTTTT. The encoded protein is CSVVALDTGELFF.

This clonotype has only a few counts. This chain uses TRBV7-8 with TRBJ2-1, with a tentative D call TRBD2 (5 bases). The V end was cut by 3 bases, the J end by 3 bases, with 9 bases between. The CDR3 spans 14 residues. From germline, CDR1 is SGHVS and CDR2 FQNEAQ. DNA for the CDR3: TGTGCCAGCAGCTTCGAAGCGGACTACAATGAGCAGTTCTTC. It yields the protein CASSFEADYNEQFF.

The sample holds a few counts of this clonotype. This chain connects TRBV20-1 to TRBJ1-3; D is uncertain. Germline V gives CDR1 DFQATT, CDR2 SNEGSKA (reference sequence). Deletions cut 4 bases from V and 0 bases from J, with 13 bases between. This CDR3 has 15 amino acids. For the CDR3, the DNA is TGCAGTGCTACAGAGAGGATCCGCTCTGGAAACACCATATATTTT. Translation: CSATERIRSGNTIYF.

At least ten counts were recorded for this clonotype. V usage is TRBV5-1 and J usage is TRBJ2-1, with D hard to call. Germline CDR1 SGHRS, CDR2 YFSETQ. V gave up 0 bases and J gave up 8 bases, with 6 bases separating them. This CDR3 region has 12 residues. The CDR3 sequence: CASSLGTDEQFF. The DNA for the CDR3 is TGCGCCAGCAGCTTGGGAACCGATGAGCAGTTCTTC. Variable domain in full (rest from reference TRBV5-1 and TRBJ2-1): KAGVTQTPRYLIKTRGQQVTLSCSPISGHRSVSWYQQTPGQGLQFLFEYFSETQRNKGNFPGRFSGRQFSNSRSEMNVSTLELGDSALYLCASSLGTDEQFFGPGTRLTVL.

This clonotype was detected a few times. This chain connects TRBV29-1 to TRBJ2-1; D uncertain. This CDR3 is built from 14 residues. From germline, CDR1 is SQVTM and CDR2 ANQGSEA. V was trimmed by 5 bases and J by 0 bases, leaving 11 bases between them. CDR3 loop: CSVNSANSYNEQFF. In DNA, the CDR3 is TGCAGCGTTAACAGCGCAAACTCCTACAATGAGCAGTTCTTC.

This clonotype is a singleton in its sample. V is TRBV24-1 and J is TRBJ2-4; 8 bases are shared with TRBD1. The CDR3 totals 21 residues. After removal of 3 bases from V and 0 bases from J, the junction contained 18 bases not matched to a gene. Germline CDR1 KGHDR, CDR2 SFDVKD. The CDR3 coding sequence is TGTGCCACCAGTGATGCTGACCGGGACAGGTCACGACAACTAGCCAAAAACATTCAGTACTTC. It encodes CATSDADRDRSRQLAKNIQYF.

The chain joins TRBV4-3 to TRBJ1-5; unclear D gene. Germline CDR1 and CDR2: LGHNA and YSLEER. Trimming took off 0 bases at V and 0 bases at J, with 12 bases between the two ends. This CDR3 is built from 17 residues. The DNA for the CDR3 is TGCGCCAGCAGCCAAGATCGTTTAGTAATTAGCAATCAGCCCCAGCATTTT. This sequence encodes CASSQDRLVISNQPQHF.

This clonotype showed up many times. The chain uses TRBV5-6 and TRBJ2-1, with no clear D. The length of the CDR3 is 14 residues. Trimming cost V 3 bases and J 0 bases, with 7 bases left between them. CDR1 and CDR2 from the germline V gene are SGHDT and YYEEEE. The DNA for the CDR3 is TGTGCCAGCAGCTACGAAGACTCCTACAATGAGCAGTTCTTC. Protein: CASSYEDSYNEQFF.

V is TRBV4-1 and J is TRBJ2-7; TRBD2 might be the D (5 bases). There are 16 residues in the CDR3. The ends were cut back, 4 bases at V and 1 base at J, with 17 bases in the middle. CDR1 is MGHRA and CDR2 is YSYEKL in the germline V gene. Written as DNA, the CDR3 is TGCGCCAGCAGCCCTGAATTAGCGCGACTGTCCTACGAGCAGTACTTC. Encoded protein: CASSPELARLSYEQYF.

The sample holds many counts of this clonotype. V and J are TRBV3-1 and TRBJ1-1; no reliable D call. Trimming left V 0 bases short and J 5 bases short, with 25 bases between. The CDR3 consists of 19 residues. The germline gives CDR1 LGHDT, CDR2 YNNKEL (reference sequence). CDR3 bases: TGTGCCAGCAGCCAAGAGGTTTTCCGAGACGCCCGGTTTTGGACTGAAGCTTTCTTT. It encodes CASSQEVFRDARFWTEAFF.

Many counts were recorded for this clonotype. The chain uses TRBV6-5 and TRBJ1-2; 7 bases are shared with TRBD1. The CDR3 covers 11 residues. The V and J ends lost 11 bases and 5 bases, in that order; junction bases with no gene match: 5. Germline CDR1 is MNHEY and CDR2 is SVGAGI. The CDR3 sequence is CASTGEYGYTF. The CDR3 DNA follows: TGTGCCTCAACAGGGGAATATGGCTACACCTTC.